This TCR beta chain was found in a study of blood T cell repertoires in COVID-19. Germline CDR1 and CDR2: LGHNA and YSLEER. This CDR3 has 17 residues. Trimming left V 0 bases short and J 3 bases short, with 16 bases between. The data were produced by immunoSEQ multiplex PCR, yet TCRdb's version contains in-frame clones alone and is incomplete. The sample includes hundreds of thousands of clones, approximately 83% of them seen just once. The sequencing sample was made of peripheral blood. V usage is TRBV4-3 and J usage is TRBJ2-3; D is possibly TRBD2 (7 bases). This clonotype was obtained from a woman aged 25 to 39 who had recovered from COVID-19. The CDR3 spells CASSQEVGGAGTDTQYF. CDR3 coding DNA: TGCGCCAGCAGCCAAGAAGTGGGGGGGGCAGGTACAGATACGCAGTATTTT.